Presented here are 22 T cell receptor beta chains from one specimen sequenced in a study of T cell responses to AZD1222 COVID-19 vaccine (dated by TCRdb to the early 2020s). Preparation of the library involved the immunoSEQ multiplex PCR assay. The immuneACCESS repertoire file appears here via TCRdb, limited to in-frame rearrangements. These files lack a portion of the clones; in checked studies, under half of the deficit traces to unresolved V genes, and the cause of the others is not known. This sample has some 150,000 clones in its table, and roughly 89% of those were observed once. Roughly 1.5% of the sample is held by the ten biggest clonotypes. The label giving this sample's time point can be read as: about 28 days (+/-7) after the second vaccine dose. Specimen: peripheral blood, collected 28 days after the second AZD1222 dose. The receptors come from an adult who received the AZD1222 COVID-19 vaccine.

The V and J genes are TRBV11-3 and TRBJ2-7, with a possible D match to TRBD2 (5 bases). V was clipped by 8 bases and J by 3 bases, with 20 bases between them. This CDR3 is 15 amino acids long. CDR1 SGHNT and CDR2 YENEEA come from the germline V gene. CDR3 loop: CASGLARLGLYEQYF. The CDR3 DNA follows: TGTGCCAGCGGATTAGCGCGATTGGGCCTCTACGAGCAGTACTTC.

The chain combines TRBV12-3 or TRBV12-4 with TRBJ1-1, with D perhaps TRBD1 (6 bases). The CDR3 contains 12 residues. The V gene lost 6 bases and the J gene lost 10 bases, with 15 bases spanning the gap. CDR3: CASRPDRPIAFF. DNA for the CDR3: TGTGCCAGCAGACCCGACAGGCCGATAGCTTTCTTT.

This clone came up once. V usage is TRBV28 and J usage is TRBJ2-1, with D perhaps matching TRBD2 (6 bases). This CDR3 region has 15 residues. Germline CDR1 MDHEN, CDR2 SYDVKM. Trimming stripped 2 bases from V and 9 bases from J, with 17 bases between. Here the CDR3 reads CASSLGGSGFGEQFF. For the CDR3, the DNA is TGTGCCAGCAGTTTAGGAGGGAGTGGTTTCGGTGAGCAGTTCTTC. The complete variable domain, with remaining parts taken from reference TRBV28 and TRBJ2-1, reads DVKVTQSSRYLVKRTGEKVFLECVQDMDHENMFWYRQDPGLGLRLIYFSYDVKMKEKGDIPEGYSVSREKKERFSLILESASTNQTSMYLCASSLGGSGFGEQFFGPGTRLTVL.

The chain uses TRBV2 and TRBJ1-2; no reliable D call. CDR3 length: 15 amino acids. The germline V gene has CDR1 SNHLY and CDR2 FYNNEI. V lost 8 bases to trimming and J lost 4 bases, with 20 bases between them. The CDR3: CASSGDPADIYGYTF. CDR3 bases: TGTGCCAGCTCCGGAGACCCCGCCGACATCTATGGCTACACCTTC.

The V call is TRBV10-3, the J call TRBJ1-2; 7 bases align to TRBD1. The J segment lost 2 bases and the V segment lost 6 bases, leaving 6 bases of the junction unmatched. Germline values: CDR1 ENHRY, CDR2 SYGVKD. This CDR3 has 14 amino acids. The CDR3 reads CAIRGSTGNYGYTF. The CDR3 DNA is TGTGCCATCAGGGGGTCGACAGGGAACTATGGCTACACCTTC.

The chain couples TRBV7-2 to TRBJ2-3, with 10 nucleotides matching TRBD2. The CDR3 has 18 amino acids. J was trimmed by 2 bases and V by 6 bases; bases with no gene match: 14. Germline CDR1 reads SGHTA; CDR2 reads FQGNSA. For the CDR3, the DNA is TGTGCCAGCAGGCGTTCCGGTGGGACTAGCGTGATCACAGATACGCAGTATTTT. Encoded protein: CASRRSGGTSVITDTQYF.

V gene TRBV7-2 combines with J gene TRBJ2-7, with D perhaps matching TRBD2 (6 bases). Deletions cut 1 base from V and 4 bases from J, with 17 bases between. The CDR3 consists of 16 residues. Germline-derived CDR1 and CDR2 are SGHTA and FQGNSA. The CDR3 nucleotides are TGTGCCAGCAGCTTAGGCGGGACCAACTTGGTTTACGAGCAGTACTTC. Translated: CASSLGGTNLVYEQYF.

V is TRBV19 and J is TRBJ1-5, with D uncertain. V lost 3 bases, J lost 5 bases, and 14 bases lay in between. This CDR3 region has 15 residues. Germline CDR1 reads LNHDA; CDR2 reads SQIVND (reference sequence). In nucleotides, the CDR3 is TGTGCCAGTAGTATGTTCGCCCTAAGCGATCAGCCCCAGCATTTT. Its protein product is CASSMFALSDQPQHF.

The chain recombines TRBV20-1 with TRBJ1-3; D is uncertain. Germline loops: CDR1 DFQATT, CDR2 SNEGSKA (reference sequence). Trimming took off 4 bases at V and 6 bases at J, with 4 bases between the two ends. This CDR3 is built from 10 residues. For the CDR3, the DNA is TGCAGTGCTATAATAAACACCATATATTTT. Protein: CSAIINTIYF.

The V gene is TRBV12-5, the J gene TRBJ2-1; 12 bases align to TRBD2. Germline loops: CDR1 LGHNT, CDR2 FRNRAP. This CDR3 is built from 15 residues. The V and J ends lost 5 bases and 5 bases, in that order; junction bases with no gene match: 4. The CDR3 sequence is CASGPRTSGNNEQFF. The CDR3 coding sequence is TGTGCTAGTGGTCCTCGGACTAGCGGGAACAATGAGCAGTTCTTC.

V and J are TRBV19 and TRBJ1-1; no clear D. V was shortened by 4 bases and J by 2 bases, with 8 bases between the two germline ends. Germline-derived CDR1 and CDR2 are LNHDA and SQIVND (reference sequence). CDR3 length: 13 amino acids. CDR3 sequence (DNA): TGTGCCAGTAGTAGGCATGGTAACACTGAAGCTTTCTTT. Protein: CASSRHGNTEAFF.

This chain links TRBV28 with TRBJ1-1; no firm D call. The CDR3 spans 14 residues. Germline lookup yields CDR1 MDHEN and CDR2 SYDVKM. Trimming took 3 bases from V and 0 from J, leaving 8 bases between them. The CDR3, as DNA: TGTGCCAGCAGTTTTCGGAGAATGAACACTGAAGCTTTCTTT. This encodes CASSFRRMNTEAFF. Full variable domain (remainder filled in from reference TRBV28 and TRBJ1-1): DVKVTQSSRYLVKRTGEKVFLECVQDMDHENMFWYRQDPGLGLRLIYFSYDVKMKEKGDIPEGYSVSREKKERFSLILESASTNQTSMYLCASSFRRMNTEAFFGQGTRLTVV.

The gene calls are TRBV9 and TRBJ1-1; TRBD1 matches at 7 bases. V gave up 3 bases and J gave up 4 bases; unmatched junction bases: 15. Germline V CDR1 and CDR2: SGDLS, YYNGEE. CDR3 size: 17 residues. The CDR3 DNA reads TGTGCCAGCAGCGGCGTAGGGGGCGGGGGGCTTGGCACTGAAGCTTTCTTT. Protein sequence: CASSGVGGGGLGTEAFF. The variable domain in full, with the rest retrieved from reference TRBV9 and TRBJ1-1, is DSGVTQTPKHLITATGQRVTLRCSPRSGDLSVYWYQQSLDQGLQFLIQYYNGEERAKGNILERFSAQQFPDLHSELNLSSLELGDSALYFCASSGVGGGGLGTEAFFGQGTRLTVV.

The rearrangement links TRBV27 to TRBJ2-1; TRBD2 agrees at 10 bases. The CDR3 contains 15 residues. V gave up 4 bases and J gave up 3 bases; unmatched junction bases: 3. Germline lookup yields CDR1 MNHEY and CDR2 SMNVEV (reference sequence). CDR3 in amino acids: CASSSIAGGYNEQFF. CDR3 DNA: TGTGCCAGCAGTTCAATAGCGGGAGGCTACAATGAGCAGTTCTTC.

In this sample, this clone turned up a few times. The chain joins TRBV2 to TRBJ1-1; 9 positions agree with TRBD1. The germline V gene encodes CDR1 SNHLY and CDR2 FYNNEI. The CDR3 loop spans 13 amino acids. V lost 9 bases, J lost 4 bases, and 6 bases stayed unmatched. The CDR3 bases are TGTGCCAGACGGACAGGGGCGCCCACTGAAGCTTTCTTT. Its protein is CARRTGAPTEAFF.

The rearrangement uses TRBV7-2 and TRBJ1-2, with 7 nucleotides matching TRBD1. Germline values: CDR1 SGHTA, CDR2 FQGNSA. This CDR3 region has 15 residues. With V trimmed by 4 bases and J by 4 bases, 9 bases remained unmatched. For the CDR3, the DNA is TGTGCCAGCAGCTCTCAGGGGGGACCGCTCTATGGCTACACCTTC. It codes for CASSSQGGPLYGYTF.

This clone was recorded once. The CDR3 DNA reads as TGTGCCACCAGTGATTTTGGCCGGAACCAAGAGACCCAGTACTTC. Its protein is CATSDFGRNQETQYF. The gene calls are TRBV24-1 and TRBJ2-5; D not certain. The CDR3 is made up of 15 amino acids. Between the trimmed V and J ends, which lost 1 base and 0 bases, there was a span of 8 bases. The germline CDR1 and CDR2 sequences are KGHDR and SFDVKD.

This clone was found a few times. The chain recombines TRBV16 with TRBJ2-7; no definite D call. This CDR3 contains 12 residues. Germline CDR1 reads KGHSY; CDR2 reads FQNENV. The germline V and J ends were trimmed by 5 bases and 3 bases, with 8 bases remaining between them. The CDR3 nucleotides are TGTGCCAGCAGCAGATCCAACTACGAGCAGTACTTC. It codes for CASSRSNYEQYF.

The rearrangement joins TRBV28 to TRBJ1-2; 8 positions agree with TRBD1. V lost 5 bases to trimming and J lost 6 bases; unmatched junction nucleotides: 8. This CDR3 is built from 14 residues. CDR1 is MDHEN and CDR2 is SYDVKM in the germline V gene. CDR3 bases: TGTGCCAGCAGTACTGGACAGGGAACTCATGGCTACACCTTC. This translates into CASSTGQGTHGYTF.

CDR3 DNA sequence: TGTGCCAGCAGCTTAGCCTGGGCCTACGCGTATCAGCCCCAGCATTTT. Its protein product is CASSLAWAYAYQPQHF. This rearrangement joins TRBV7-9 to TRBJ1-5; D is uncertain. V was pared by 0 bases and J by 5 bases, with 14 bases between. CDR3 length: 16 residues. Germline V gene lookup returns CDR1 SEHNR and CDR2 FQNEAQ (reference sequence).

The rearrangement uses TRBV11-2 and TRBJ2-7; D is unclear. The germline V and J ends were trimmed by 0 bases and 3 bases, with 12 bases remaining between them. In germline, CDR1 is SGHAT, CDR2 FQNNGV. The CDR3 is 15 amino acids. The CDR3 region has the DNA TGTGCCAGCAGCTTAGATCTTGGCACTGTCTACGAGCAGTACTTC. Translated: CASSLDLGTVYEQYF.

This clone was counted between two and nine times. J is TRBJ1-6 and V is TRBV30; unclear D gene. The CDR3 is made up of 13 amino acids. The ends were cut back, 1 base at V and 7 bases at J, with 8 bases in the middle. From germline, CDR1 is GTSNPN and CDR2 SVGIG (reference sequence). The CDR3 DNA reads as TGTGCCTGGAGTGAGGCAGAAAATTCACCCCTCCACTTT. This sequence encodes CAWSEAENSPLHF.